The T cell receptor beta chain under discussion was sequenced for a study of Ad26.COV2.S vaccination and SARS-CoV-2 variants. Study as a whole: In the study, Ad26.COV2.S was injected intramuscularly once, or twice 56 days apart. Notes on the study in general: Marked by substantial breadth, spike-specific CD8+ and CD4+ T cell responses were reportedly seen after vaccination. The TCR breadth and depth analyses may have produced an underestimate of total T cell responses.

Treatment specified: 15 to 20 received Ad26.COV2.S at low or high dose, single or two shots; 5 received placebo; per-sample allocation not given. Sampling was performed 63 days after the first vaccine or placebo injection. Sequencing used immunoSEQ multiplex PCR; TCRdb keeps in-frame clones, though not all of them. Seen here are around 340,000 clones, less than 90% observed once, and the top ten hold approximately 11%. The CDR3 contains 15 residues. As regards this clone: Its target is not known.

This chain joins TRBV21-1 and TRBJ1-1; the table assigns TRBD1, which was not confirmed against the DNA. TRBV21-1 is classified as a pseudogene. This receptor was identified in a person aged 18-65 years who received the Ad26.COV2.S COVID-19 vaccine or a placebo. Sequencing was performed on peripheral blood, taken in a trial of Ad26.COV2.S vaccine versus placebo. The CDR3 loop reads CASPAGTGNNTEAFF. In nucleotides, the CDR3 is TGTGCCAGCCCAGCCGGGACAGGGAATAACACTGAAGCTTTCTTT.